This T cell receptor beta chain is from a study of T cells in Graves' hyperthyroidism and ophthalmopathy. Germline V CDR1 and CDR2: SGHKS, YYEKEE (reference sequence). The CDR3 has 17 residues. A note on this clonotype: Mismatch with germline at one junction end may stem from a read error.

Amplified TCR beta CDR3 regions came from RNA transcripts. With the HTBI primer set, the TCR CDR3 went through a first round of RT-PCR. TCRdb reanalysed the multiplex PCR reads using MiXCR and keeps one entry per CDR3 protein. The profile covers under 800,000 distinct CDR3 sequences, with about 14% appearing a single time and 9.5% to 13% taken by the ten largest. The chain couples TRBV5-5 to TRBJ2-5; D is perhaps TRBD2 (11 bases). Sequences were obtained from blood. The receptor was isolated from a woman aged 18-35 years with Graves' hyperthyroidism. CDR3 sequence: CASSLDRGGLAGGRAYF. Written as DNA, the CDR3 is TGTGCCAGCAGTTTGGACAGGGGGGGTCTAGCGGGAGGCCGTGCTTACTTC.